This T cell receptor (beta chain) is drawn from a study of blood T cell repertoires in COVID-19. Study details: The analysed material was cDNA or gDNA that came from T cells, B-cell-depleted T cells, or PBMCs.

Participant-given clinical history determined each cohort assignment. The length of the CDR3 is 17 residues. CDR1 and CDR2 (germline): LGHNA, YNFKEQ. V shed 0 bases and J 4 bases; nucleotides not matched to a gene: 9. The assay was immunoSEQ multiplex PCR, and TCRdb's table has in-frame clones only and misses some. Here the sample spans 130,000 to 150,000 clones, about nine tenths being singletons. The rearrangement joins TRBV4-2 to TRBJ2-7, with TRBD2 matching 10 bases. The sequenced sample was PBMCs or T cells enriched from blood (not recorded which). This clonotype was sampled from a man between 60 and 75 years old who had recovered from COVID-19. The CDR3 is CASSQDAAAGLAYEQYF. CDR3 coding DNA: TGTGCCAGCAGCCAAGATGCAGCGGCGGGACTAGCGTACGAGCAGTACTTC.